One and the same sample provided the 31 T cell receptor beta chains below, sequenced in a study of post-analysis software for immune sequencing data. Study outcomes and limitations: A handful of TRBV segments (TRBV5-6, TRBV5-1 and TRBV20-1 among them) occurred more frequently in patients than in controls.

The antigens for these receptors are not known. Researchers reported that TCR beta cDNA libraries carried unique molecular identifiers. TCRdb independently ran MiXCR on the PCR reads; one entry per CDR3 protein. This table has some 800,000 distinct CDR3 sequences, under 60% appearing once. The sample consisted of blood. The source is a girl aged 10 to 17 with multiple sclerosis.

The gene calls are TRBV27 and TRBJ1-2, with TRBD1 matching over 7 bases. V shed 3 bases and J 1 base; nucleotides not matched to a gene: 23. The CDR3 loop spans 21 amino acids. CDR1 and CDR2 (germline): MNHEY, SMNVEV (reference sequence). The DNA of the CDR3 is TGTGCCAGCAGTTTCGGTCGACAGGGTCTAATATCTCGAGCCCTTAACTATGGCTACACCTTC. Its protein is CASSFGRQGLISRALNYGYTF.

This clonotype was found a few times. The chain has TRBV5-4 and TRBJ2-3, with a weak D call TRBD1 (6 bases). This CDR3 is built from 15 residues. Trimming removed 4 bases at V and 2 bases at J, with 14 bases between. The germline V gene encodes CDR1 SGHNT and CDR2 YYREEE (reference sequence). The CDR3 here is CASSEGHRTTDTQYF. In DNA form, the CDR3 reads TGTGCCAGCAGCGAGGGACATCGAACCACAGATACGCAGTATTTT.

This clonotype showed up just a few times. The chain carries TRBV15 and TRBJ1-6; D not certain. The length of the CDR3 is 16 residues. Germline V gene lookup returns CDR1 LNHNV and CDR2 YYDKDF (reference sequence). Trimming shortened V by 0 bases and J by 9 bases, and 15 bases separated the two germline ends. The CDR3 here is CATSREAPRRPSPLHF. CDR3 coding DNA: TGTGCCACCAGCAGAGAAGCCCCACGGCGCCCTTCACCCCTCCACTTT.

A single count supports this clonotype. Compared with germline, one end of the junction differs, possibly owing to a read error. The chain couples TRBV6-5 to TRBJ2-3, with 8 bases matching TRBD2. CDR1 MNHEY and CDR2 SVGAGI come from the germline V gene. This CDR3 has 17 amino acids. The CDR3 is CASSPSGGLVDTDAQYF. As DNA, the CDR3 is TGTGCCAGCAGTCCCTCGGGGGGGCTAGTCGACACAGATGCGCAGTATTTT.

The chain carries TRBV29-1 and TRBJ2-7, with D possibly matching TRBD1 (5 bases). Germline CDR1 SQVTM, CDR2 ANQGSEA. V lost 8 bases, J lost 3 bases, and 14 bases lay in between. The CDR3 consists of 12 residues. In nucleotides, the CDR3 is TGCAGCCTTGGTCAGGGAATCTACGAGCAGTACTTC. It codes for CSLGQGIYEQYF.

This clonotype was seen only once. The J gene is TRBJ1-2, the V gene TRBV30; TRBD1 matches 7 bases. Losses at the gene ends were 2 bases for V and 7 bases for J; bases not matched to a gene: 7. Per the germline V gene, CDR1 is GTSNPN and CDR2 is SVGIG (reference sequence). The CDR3 sequence is 13 residues long. The CDR3: CAWSIKGAAGYTF. In DNA form, the CDR3 reads TGTGCCTGGAGTATCAAGGGGGCAGCTGGCTACACCTTC.

This clonotype was observed a few times. This CDR3 reads CASSLGLAAREQYF. The CDR3 coding sequence is TGCGCCAGCAGCTTGGGGCTAGCGGCAAGGGAGCAGTACTTC. The chain joins TRBV5-1 to TRBJ2-7; 7 bases fit TRBD2. The CDR3 is 14 residues long. With V trimmed by 0 bases and J by 7 bases, 7 bases remained unmatched. Germline values: CDR1 SGHRS, CDR2 YFSETQ.

This clonotype occurred a few times. The chain uses TRBV4-1 and TRBJ1-1, with a tentative D call TRBD1 (5 bases). Germline lookup yields CDR1 MGHRA and CDR2 YSYEKL. This CDR3 is 15 amino acids long. Trimming stripped 0 bases from V and 1 base from J, with 9 bases between. The CDR3 DNA follows: TGCGCCAGCAGCCAAGAAGTGACAGCGAACACTGAAGCTTTCTTT. Translated: CASSQEVTANTEAFF.

Only one count was recorded for this clonotype. The CDR3 loop reads CASSRTGRYGYTF. The CDR3 bases are TGTGCCAGCAGTCGGACAGGACGCTATGGCTACACCTTC. The chain combines TRBV12-3 or TRBV12-4 with TRBJ1-2; 7 positions match TRBD1. J was trimmed by 4 bases and V by 5 bases; bases with no gene match: 4. This CDR3 contains 13 residues.

V gene TRBV29-1 combines with J gene TRBJ2-1; D is perhaps TRBD1 or TRBD2 (5 bases each). Trimming removed 7 bases at V and 7 bases at J, with 14 bases between. CDR1 and CDR2 from the germline V gene are SQVTM and ANQGSEA. CDR3 length: 12 residues. The CDR3 region is CSGRDGENEQFF. CDR3 in DNA: TGCAGCGGCCGGGACGGTGAGAATGAGCAGTTCTTC.

This clonotype was recorded a few times. The J gene is TRBJ2-7, the V gene TRBV6-5; weak D call: TRBD1 (5 bases). In germline, CDR1 is MNHEY, CDR2 SVGAGI. V gave up 0 bases and J gave up 5 bases, with 11 bases separating them. CDR3 length equals 14 residues. The CDR3, as DNA: TGTGCCAGCAGTTACTCTGGGCAGGGCGACGAGCAGTACTTC. Translated, it gives CASSYSGQGDEQYF.

The chain is built from TRBV4-3 and TRBJ2-3; D is unclear. With 2 bases removed from V and 3 bases from J, the gap between germline ends came to 12 bases. The germline gives CDR1 LGHNA, CDR2 YSLEER. The CDR3 consists of 15 residues. The CDR3 bases are TGCGCCAGCAGCCAACTAGAATCCGAGACAGATACGCAGTATTTT. Its protein is CASSQLESETDTQYF.

This clonotype was found a few times. The chain has TRBV20-1 and TRBJ1-2; tentative D call: TRBD1 (6 bases). Looked up from germline, CDR1 is DFQATT and CDR2 is SNEGSKA (reference sequence). Trimming stripped 7 bases from V and 4 bases from J, with 16 bases between. The CDR3 consists of 13 residues. CDR3 region: CSVKGGTLYGYTF. The CDR3 DNA reads TGCAGTGTTAAGGGGGGGACACTCTATGGCTACACCTTC.

This clonotype came up once. This chain joins TRBV25-1 and TRBJ2-7; possibly TRBD1 for D (5 bases). In germline, CDR1 is MGHDK, CDR2 SYGVNS. Trimming shortened V by 4 bases and J by 4 bases, and 14 bases separated the two germline ends. CDR3 length equals 14 residues. CDR3 amino acids: CASSGQSMDYEQYF. The CDR3 DNA follows: TGTGCCAGCAGTGGACAGTCAATGGATTACGAGCAGTACTTC.

As to this clonotype: One junction end does not reproduce the germline sequence, and a read error may be involved. This chain joins TRBV27 and TRBJ1-2; no clear D. CDR3 length equals 13 residues. Germline loops: CDR1 MNHEY, CDR2 SMNVEV (reference sequence). The CDR3, as DNA: TGTGCCTGCAGCCCCCCGGGAAGGCGCGGCTACACCTTC. This sequence encodes CACSPPGRRGYTF.

Worth noting for this clonotype: One junction end disagrees with the germline gene, perhaps due to a read error. CDR3 in amino acids: CATSNLAGGPYEQYF. The CDR3 DNA reads as TGTGCCACCTCTAATTTAGCGGGAGGGCCCTATGAGCAGTACTTC. The rearrangement links TRBV15 to TRBJ2-7, with 11 bases that match TRBD2. CDR1 is LNHNV, CDR2 YYDKDF, per germline (reference sequence). This CDR3 is built from 15 residues.

The chain joins TRBV12-5 to TRBJ2-3, with 9 bases that match TRBD2. Germline CDR1 and CDR2: LGHNT and FRNRAP. There are 15 residues in the CDR3. V lost 1 base and J lost 2; bases outside the gene matches: 1. The CDR3 DNA is TGTGCTAGTGGTTTGGGACTAGCGGACACAGATACGCAGTATTTT. Its protein product is CASGLGLADTDTQYF.

The sample holds a few counts of this clonotype. This sequence joins TRBV2 and TRBJ2-5; D not certain. V was shortened by 6 bases and J by 2 bases, with 7 bases between the two germline ends. Germline V lookup: CDR1 SNHLY, CDR2 FYNNEI. The CDR3 is made up of 12 amino acids. The CDR3 loop reads CASRAIQETQYF. The CDR3 DNA reads TGTGCCAGCAGGGCCATACAAGAGACCCAGTACTTC.

This clonotype was counted only a few times. This chain joins TRBV6-1 and TRBJ2-1, with 9 bases that match TRBD2. CDR1 and CDR2 from the germline V gene are MNHNS and SASEGT. This CDR3 spans 16 amino acids. Unmatched junction bases numbered 10, after V lost 2 bases and J lost 8 bases. As DNA, the CDR3 is TGTGCCAGCAGTGAACAGAGGCGGGAGGGCCTCTATGAGCAGTTCTTC. Its translation is CASSEQRREGLYEQFF.

This clonotype was found a few times. The chain employs TRBV7-2 and TRBJ2-7; tentative D call: TRBD1 (6 bases). Deletions cut 3 bases from V and 7 bases from J, with 13 bases between. CDR1 and CDR2 (germline): SGHTA, FQGNSA. There are 13 residues in the CDR3. This CDR3 is CASSLDSYNEQYF. As DNA, the CDR3 is TGTGCCAGCAGCTTGGACAGTTACAATGAGCAGTACTTC. Full variable domain (remainder filled in from reference TRBV7-2 and TRBJ2-7): GAGVSQSPSNKVTEKGKDVELRCDPISGHTALYWYRQSLGQGLEFLIYFQGNSAPDKSGLPSDRFSAERTGGSVSTLTIQRTQQEDSAVYLCASSLDSYNEQYFGPGTRLTVT.

This chain joins TRBV27 and TRBJ2-7; TRBD1 matches at 11 bases. There are 15 residues in the CDR3. In germline, CDR1 is MNHEY, CDR2 SMNVEV (reference sequence). The junction had 7 bases not matched to a gene; V was cut back by 7 bases and J by 2 bases. For the CDR3, the DNA is TGTGCCAGCACTCTGAGGGGACAGGGGGCCTACGAGCAGTACTTC. Translation gives CASTLRGQGAYEQYF.

The chain is built from TRBV6-1 and TRBJ2-7; 8 bases align to TRBD2. This CDR3 contains 17 residues. Germline trimming cut 7 bases from V and 0 bases from J; bases unmatched to any gene: 14. Germline CDR1 and CDR2: MNHNS and SASEGT. For the CDR3, the DNA is TGTGCCAGCATGGGCCCTCTAGACAGCGGGGGCTCCTACGAGCAGTACTTC. It codes for CASMGPLDSGGSYEQYF.

This clonotype has only one observation. V and J are TRBV29-1 and TRBJ2-7; possibly TRBD2 for D (5 bases). The CDR3 sequence is 14 residues long. Germline V gene data show CDR1 as SQVTM and CDR2 as ANQGSEA. Trimming pared 7 bases from V and 0 bases from J, leaving 16 bases between. The CDR3 sequence: CSALYSVSSYEQYF. In DNA, the CDR3 is TGCAGCGCCCTCTATAGCGTCAGCTCCTACGAGCAGTACTTC.

This clonotype was counted between two and nine times. This rearrangement joins TRBV27 to TRBJ2-5, with D possibly called TRBD1 or TRBD2 (7 bases each). V lost 5 bases and J 11 bases, leaving 15 bases between the germline ends. This CDR3 is built from 12 residues. The germline V gene encodes CDR1 MNHEY and CDR2 SMNVEV (reference sequence). CDR3 amino acids: CASSTGAGEQYF. CDR3 nucleotide sequence: TGTGCCAGCAGTACAGGGGCGGGGGAGCAGTACTTC.

This clonotype was picked up a small number of times. The chain combines TRBV7-9 with TRBJ1-6, with a weak D call TRBD1 (5 bases). CDR3 length: 19 amino acids. Trimming cost V 7 bases and J 0 bases, with 22 bases left between them. The germline gives CDR1 SEHNR, CDR2 FQNEAQ (reference sequence). This chain's CDR3 is CASTFVPGAISSYNSPLHF. The CDR3, as DNA: TGTGCCAGCACCTTCGTCCCTGGGGCCATAAGCTCCTATAATTCACCCCTCCACTTT.

This clonotype was picked up a small number of times. The V call is TRBV12-3 or TRBV12-4, the J call TRBJ2-7; 8 nucleotides line up with TRBD1. The CDR3 spans 12 residues. V shed 7 bases, J shed 6 bases, and the junction held 5 bases outside the gene matches. The DNA of the CDR3 is TGTGCCAGCACCAAAACAGGGGGCGAGCAGTACTTC. It yields the protein CASTKTGGEQYF.

The chain couples TRBV20-1 to TRBJ2-7; D may be TRBD1 (6 bases). Germline V lookup: CDR1 DFQATT, CDR2 SNEGSKA (reference sequence). V lost 3 bases and J lost 4, with 10 bases in between. The CDR3 sequence is 12 residues long. The CDR3 DNA is TGCAGTGCTAGGCAACAGGGTTACGAGCAGTACTTC. Residues: CSARQQGYEQYF.

This chain links TRBV27 with TRBJ2-6; no clear D gene. The CDR3 has 13 amino acids. Germline V gene lookup returns CDR1 MNHEY and CDR2 SMNVEV (reference sequence). The ends were cut back, 7 bases at V and 2 bases at J, with 6 bases in the middle. The CDR3 coding sequence is TGTGCCAGCACCGGACCTGGGGCCAACGTCCTGACTTTC. Translating gives CASTGPGANVLTF.

The J gene is TRBJ2-4, the V gene TRBV12-3 or TRBV12-4, with 7 positions matching TRBD1. With V trimmed by 4 bases and J by 13 bases, 13 bases remained unmatched. The CDR3 is made up of 14 amino acids. CDR3 protein: CASSSGQISYGQYF. The CDR3 coding sequence is TGTGCCAGCAGTTCGGGACAGATTTCCTACGGGCAGTACTTC.

This chain links TRBV6-2 or TRBV6-3 with TRBJ2-1; no clear D gene. V dropped 7 bases and J dropped 6 bases, with 16 bases sitting between them. Germline values: CDR1 MNHEY, CDR2 SVGEGT. The CDR3 loop spans 14 amino acids. CDR3 in amino acids: CASNQHAQGNEQFF. Here the CDR3 DNA reads TGTGCCAGCAACCAACACGCCCAAGGCAATGAGCAGTTCTTC.

The V gene is TRBV9, the J gene TRBJ2-7; D is ambiguous. The J call is doubtful: the DNA matches TRBJ2-5 better. This CDR3 comprises 14 residues. CDR1 is SGDLS, CDR2 YYNGEE, per germline. The CDR3 nucleotides are TGTGCCAGCAGCGTTAGTTGGGGAATAGAGACCCAGTACTTC. This encodes CASSVSWGIETQYF.